The sequence of this T cell receptor beta chain was determined in a study of T cell clones after liver transplantation. Study context: Three of the eight recipients were HCV-positive; the rest had non-autoimmune, non-viral transplant indications. Draws occurred before transplant, before withdrawal, and after complete or failed withdrawal. Notes on the study in general: Graft donor-reactive T cells possibly entered the graft instead of undergoing deletion.

Libraries were prepared by immunoSEQ multiplex PCR; TCRdb keeps only in-frame clonotypes and omits some of them. The sample includes 45,000 to 55,000 clones, approximately 84% of them seen just once. V lost 7 bases, J lost 4 bases, and 6 bases stayed unmatched. The CDR3 extends over 14 amino acids. Germline V gene sequence: CDR1 MGHRA, CDR2 YSYEKL. Comments on this clone: Its antigen is as yet unknown.

The receptor comes from a human donor who received a liver transplant. This chain joins TRBV4-1 and TRBJ2-1; 8 positions match TRBD2. The sequencing here drew on CD4+ T cells from blood, taken before liver transplant. DNA for the CDR3: TGCGCCAGCACGAGCGGGAGTCATTACAATGAGCAGTTCTTC. Encoded protein: CASTSGSHYNEQFF.